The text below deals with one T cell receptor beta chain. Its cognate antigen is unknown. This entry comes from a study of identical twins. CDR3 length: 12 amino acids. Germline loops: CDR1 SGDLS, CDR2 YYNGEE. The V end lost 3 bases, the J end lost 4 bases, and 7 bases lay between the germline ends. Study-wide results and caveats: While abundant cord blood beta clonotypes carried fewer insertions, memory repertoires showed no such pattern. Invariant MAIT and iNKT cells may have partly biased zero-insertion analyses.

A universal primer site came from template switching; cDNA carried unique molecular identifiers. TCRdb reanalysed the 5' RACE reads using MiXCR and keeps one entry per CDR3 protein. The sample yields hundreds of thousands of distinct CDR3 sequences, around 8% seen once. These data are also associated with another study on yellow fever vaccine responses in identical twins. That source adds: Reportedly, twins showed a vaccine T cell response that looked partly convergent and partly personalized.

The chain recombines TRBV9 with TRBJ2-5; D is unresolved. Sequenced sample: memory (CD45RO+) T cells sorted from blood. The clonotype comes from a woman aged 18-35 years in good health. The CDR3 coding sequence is TGTGCCAGCAGCGAGGGCCCAGAGACCCAGTACTTC. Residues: CASSEGPETQYF. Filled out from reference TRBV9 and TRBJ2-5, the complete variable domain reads DSGVTQTPKHLITATGQRVTLRCSPRSGDLSVYWYQQSLDQGLQFLIQYYNGEERAKGNILERFSAQQFPDLHSELNLSSLELGDSALYFCASSEGPETQYFGPGTRLLVL.